Sequencing of this T cell receptor beta chain was carried out in a study of blood T cell repertoires in COVID-19. The table came from immunoSEQ multiplex PCR; TCRdb's copy has only in-frame clones and leaves some out. The table lists tens of thousands of clones, about 90% of them singletons, with 2.5% to 4% in the top ten. Trimming stripped 3 bases from V and 6 bases from J, with 21 bases between. CDR3 length: 16 amino acids. Germline V gives CDR1 DFQATT, CDR2 SNEGSKA (reference sequence). The sample comprised peripheral blood. The rearrangement uses TRBV20-1 and TRBJ2-1, with D perhaps TRBD2 (7 bases). This clonotype was sampled from a human donor in a cohort sampled during active COVID-19. CDR3 in DNA: TGCAGTGCTAGTCGAATCGGGGGGCGCAGGTTCAATGAGCAGTTCTTC. It encodes CSASRIGGRRFNEQFF.